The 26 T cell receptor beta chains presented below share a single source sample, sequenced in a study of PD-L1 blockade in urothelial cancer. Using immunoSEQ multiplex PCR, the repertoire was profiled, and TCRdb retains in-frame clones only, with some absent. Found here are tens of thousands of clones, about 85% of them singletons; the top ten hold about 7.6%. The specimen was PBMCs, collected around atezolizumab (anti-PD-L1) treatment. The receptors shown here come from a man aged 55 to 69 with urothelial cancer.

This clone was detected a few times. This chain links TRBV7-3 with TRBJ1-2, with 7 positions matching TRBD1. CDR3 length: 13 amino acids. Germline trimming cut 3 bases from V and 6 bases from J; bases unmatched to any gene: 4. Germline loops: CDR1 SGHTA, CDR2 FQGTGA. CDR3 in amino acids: CASSFRQGDGYTF. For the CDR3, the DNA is TGTGCCAGCAGCTTTCGACAGGGAGATGGCTACACCTTC. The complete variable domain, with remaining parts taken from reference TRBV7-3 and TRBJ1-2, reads GAGVSQTPSNKVTEKGKYVELRCDPISGHTALYWYRQSLGQGPEFLIYFQGTGAADDSGLPNDRFFAVRPEGSVSTLKIQRTERGDSAVYLCASSFRQGDGYTFGSGTRLTVV.

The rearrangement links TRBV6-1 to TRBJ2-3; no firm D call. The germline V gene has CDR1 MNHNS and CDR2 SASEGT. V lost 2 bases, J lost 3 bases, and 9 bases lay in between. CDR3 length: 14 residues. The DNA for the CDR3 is TGTGCCAGCAGTGAAAGAGGAGAAACAGATACGCAGTATTTT. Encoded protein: CASSERGETDTQYF.

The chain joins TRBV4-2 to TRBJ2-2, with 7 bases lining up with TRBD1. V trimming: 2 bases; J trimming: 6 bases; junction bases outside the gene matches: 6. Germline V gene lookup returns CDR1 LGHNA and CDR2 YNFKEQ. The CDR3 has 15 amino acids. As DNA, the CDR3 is TGTGCCAGCAGCCAATTCGAAGGGGGCGCCGGGGAGCTGTTTTTT. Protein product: CASSQFEGGAGELFF.

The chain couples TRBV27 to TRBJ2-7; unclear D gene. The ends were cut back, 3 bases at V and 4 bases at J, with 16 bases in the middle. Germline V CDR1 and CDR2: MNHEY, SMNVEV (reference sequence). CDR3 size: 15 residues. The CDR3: CASSLVGTMAYEQYF. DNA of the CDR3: TGTGCCAGCAGTTTGGTGGGCACGATGGCTTACGAGCAGTACTTC.

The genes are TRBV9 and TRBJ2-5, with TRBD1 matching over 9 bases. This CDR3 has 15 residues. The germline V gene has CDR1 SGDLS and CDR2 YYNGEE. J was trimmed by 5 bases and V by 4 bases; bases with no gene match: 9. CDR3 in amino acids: CASSPTTGGYETQYF. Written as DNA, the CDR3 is TGTGCCAGCAGCCCCACCACAGGGGGCTACGAGACCCAGTACTTC. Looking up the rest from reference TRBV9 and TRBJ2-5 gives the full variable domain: DSGVTQTPKHLITATGQRVTLRCSPRSGDLSVYWYQQSLDQGLQFLIQYYNGEERAKGNILERFSAQQFPDLHSELNLSSLELGDSALYFCASSPTTGGYETQYFGPGTRLLVL.

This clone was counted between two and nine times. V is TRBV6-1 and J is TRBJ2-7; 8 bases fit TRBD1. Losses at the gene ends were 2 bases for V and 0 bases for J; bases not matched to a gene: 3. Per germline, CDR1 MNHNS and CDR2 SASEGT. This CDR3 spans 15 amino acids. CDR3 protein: CASSEHRGSSYEQYF. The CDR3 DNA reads TGTGCCAGCAGTGAACACAGGGGGAGCTCCTACGAGCAGTACTTC.

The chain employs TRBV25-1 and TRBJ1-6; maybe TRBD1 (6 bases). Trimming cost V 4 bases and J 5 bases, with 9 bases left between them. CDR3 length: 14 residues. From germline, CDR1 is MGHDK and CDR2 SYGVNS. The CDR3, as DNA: TGTGCCAGCAGTGCACGGACAGATAATTCACCCCTCCACTTT. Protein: CASSARTDNSPLHF.

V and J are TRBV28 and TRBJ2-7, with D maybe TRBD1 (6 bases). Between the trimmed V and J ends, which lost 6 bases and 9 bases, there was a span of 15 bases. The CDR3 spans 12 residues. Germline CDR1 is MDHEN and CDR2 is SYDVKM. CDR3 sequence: CASRSTGYGQYF. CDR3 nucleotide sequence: TGTGCCAGCAGATCTACAGGGTATGGGCAGTACTTC.

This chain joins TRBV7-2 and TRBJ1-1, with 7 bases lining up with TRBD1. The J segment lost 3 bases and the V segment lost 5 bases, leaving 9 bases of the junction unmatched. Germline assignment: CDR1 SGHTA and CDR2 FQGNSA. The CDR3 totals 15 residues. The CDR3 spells CASSGPQGKDTEAFF. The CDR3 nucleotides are TGTGCCAGCAGCGGACCACAGGGGAAGGACACTGAAGCTTTCTTT.

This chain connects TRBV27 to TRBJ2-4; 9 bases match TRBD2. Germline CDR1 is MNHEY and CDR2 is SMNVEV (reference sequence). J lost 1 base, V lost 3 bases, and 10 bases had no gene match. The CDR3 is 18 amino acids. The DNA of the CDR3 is TGTGCCAGCAGTTTTAGCGGGGGTAGAATTTTGGCCAAAAACATTCAGTACTTC. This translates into CASSFSGGRILAKNIQYF.

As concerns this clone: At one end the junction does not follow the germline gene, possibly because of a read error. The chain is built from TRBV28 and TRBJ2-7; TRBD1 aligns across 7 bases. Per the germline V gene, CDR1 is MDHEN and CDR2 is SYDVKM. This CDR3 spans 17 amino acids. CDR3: CASSLWGWDRSSYERYF. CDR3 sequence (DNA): TGTGCCAGCAGTTTATGGGGATGGGACAGATCCTCCTACGAGCGGTACTTC.

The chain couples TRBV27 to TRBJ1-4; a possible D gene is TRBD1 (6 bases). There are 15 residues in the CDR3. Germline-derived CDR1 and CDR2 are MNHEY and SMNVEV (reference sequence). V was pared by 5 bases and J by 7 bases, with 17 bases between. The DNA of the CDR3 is TGTGCCAGCAGTCACACAGGGTTTTTTGGTGAAAAACTGTTTTTT. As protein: CASSHTGFFGEKLFF.

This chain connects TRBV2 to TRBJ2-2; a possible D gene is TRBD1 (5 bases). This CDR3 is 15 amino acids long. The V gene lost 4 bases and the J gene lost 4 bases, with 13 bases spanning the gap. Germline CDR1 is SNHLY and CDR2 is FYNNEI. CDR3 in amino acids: CASSGQPRGTGELFF. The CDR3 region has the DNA TGTGCCAGCAGTGGTCAACCAAGGGGCACCGGGGAGCTGTTTTTT.

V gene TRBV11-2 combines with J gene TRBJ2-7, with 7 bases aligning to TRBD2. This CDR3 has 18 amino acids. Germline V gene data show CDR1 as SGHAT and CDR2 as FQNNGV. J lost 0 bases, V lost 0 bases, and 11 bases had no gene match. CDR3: CASSLDGRAGVSSYEQYF. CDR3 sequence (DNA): TGTGCCAGCAGCTTAGATGGTCGGGCGGGGGTGAGCTCCTACGAGCAGTACTTC.

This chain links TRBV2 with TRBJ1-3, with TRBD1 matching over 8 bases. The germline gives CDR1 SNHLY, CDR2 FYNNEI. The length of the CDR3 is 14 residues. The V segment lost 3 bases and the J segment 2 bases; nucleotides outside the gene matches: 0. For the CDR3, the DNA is TGTGCCAGCAGTGAGACAGGGGCTGGAAACACCATATATTTT. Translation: CASSETGAGNTIYF. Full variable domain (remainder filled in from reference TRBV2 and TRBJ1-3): EPEVTQTPSHQVTQMGQEVILRCVPISNHLYFYWYRQILGQKVEFLVSFYNNEISEKSEIFDDQFSVERPDGSNFTLKIRSTKLEDSAMYFCASSETGAGNTIYFGEGSWLTVV.

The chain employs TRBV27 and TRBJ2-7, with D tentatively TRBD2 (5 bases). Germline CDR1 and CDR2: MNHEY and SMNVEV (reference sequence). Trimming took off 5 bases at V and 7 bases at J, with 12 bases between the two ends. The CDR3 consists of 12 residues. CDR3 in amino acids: CASSPQLGEQYF. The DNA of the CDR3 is TGTGCCAGCAGTCCCCAACTAGGAGAGCAGTACTTC.

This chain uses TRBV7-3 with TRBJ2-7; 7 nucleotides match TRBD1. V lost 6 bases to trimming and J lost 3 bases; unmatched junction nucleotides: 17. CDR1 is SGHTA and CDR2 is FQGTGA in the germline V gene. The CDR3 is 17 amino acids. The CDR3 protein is CASRYTGQLEWFYEQYF. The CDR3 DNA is TGTGCCAGCAGGTATACGGGACAGCTCGAATGGTTCTACGAGCAGTACTTC.

The CDR3 sequence is CASSTRWGGSNQPQHF. The CDR3 nucleotides read TGTGCCAGTAGTACCCGGTGGGGGGGGAGCAATCAGCCCCAGCATTTT. The chain links TRBV19 to TRBJ1-5; D perhaps matches TRBD1 (5 bases). CDR1 is LNHDA, CDR2 SQIVND, per germline (reference sequence). With 4 bases removed from V and 1 base from J, the gap between germline ends came to 14 bases. The CDR3 sequence is 16 residues long. Using reference TRBV19 and TRBJ1-5 for the parts outside the CDR3, the full variable domain is DGGITQSPKYLFRKEGQNVTLSCEQNLNHDAMYWYRQDPGQGLRLIYYSQIVNDFQKGDIAEGYSVSREKKESFPLTVTSAQKNPTAFYLCASSTRWGGSNQPQHFGDGTRLSIL.

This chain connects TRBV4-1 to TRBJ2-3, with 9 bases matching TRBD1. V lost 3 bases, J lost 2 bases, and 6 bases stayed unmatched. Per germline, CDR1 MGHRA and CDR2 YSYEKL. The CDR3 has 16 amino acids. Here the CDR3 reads CASSQGDRVFTDTQYF. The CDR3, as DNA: TGCGCCAGCAGCCAGGGGGACAGGGTCTTCACAGATACGCAGTATTTT.

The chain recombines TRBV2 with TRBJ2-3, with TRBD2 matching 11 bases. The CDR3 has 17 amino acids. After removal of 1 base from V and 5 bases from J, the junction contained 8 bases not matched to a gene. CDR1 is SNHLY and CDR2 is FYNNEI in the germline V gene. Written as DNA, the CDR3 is TGTGCCAGCAGTGAAGAGGGACTAGCGGTGCGAATAGATACGCAGTATTTT. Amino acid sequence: CASSEEGLAVRIDTQYF.

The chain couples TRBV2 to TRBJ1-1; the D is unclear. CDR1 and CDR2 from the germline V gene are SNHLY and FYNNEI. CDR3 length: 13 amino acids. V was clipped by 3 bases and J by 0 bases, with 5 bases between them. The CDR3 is CASSDEVNTEAFF. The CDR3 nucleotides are TGTGCCAGCAGTGACGAGGTGAACACTGAAGCTTTCTTT.

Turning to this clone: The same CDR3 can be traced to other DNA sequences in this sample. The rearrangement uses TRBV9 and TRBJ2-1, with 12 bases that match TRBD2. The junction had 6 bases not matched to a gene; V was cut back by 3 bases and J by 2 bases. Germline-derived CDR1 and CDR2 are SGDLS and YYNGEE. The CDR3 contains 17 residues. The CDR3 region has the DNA TGTGCCAGCAGCGCCCCTAGCGGGGGGGCCGCCTACAATGAGCAGTTCTTC. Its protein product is CASSAPSGGAAYNEQFF.

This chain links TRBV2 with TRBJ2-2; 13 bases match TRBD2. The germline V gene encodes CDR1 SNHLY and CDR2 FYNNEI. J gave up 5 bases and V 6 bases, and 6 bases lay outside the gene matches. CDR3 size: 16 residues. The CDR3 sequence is CASSPTSGGGTGELFF. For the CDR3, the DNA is TGTGCCAGCAGCCCTACTAGCGGGGGGGGGACCGGGGAGCTGTTTTTT.

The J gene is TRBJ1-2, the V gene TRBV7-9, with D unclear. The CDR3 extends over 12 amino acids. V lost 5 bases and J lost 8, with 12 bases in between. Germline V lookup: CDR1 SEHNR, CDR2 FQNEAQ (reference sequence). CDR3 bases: TGTGCCAGCAGCACCGACTGGCGGGGCTACACCTTC. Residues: CASSTDWRGYTF.

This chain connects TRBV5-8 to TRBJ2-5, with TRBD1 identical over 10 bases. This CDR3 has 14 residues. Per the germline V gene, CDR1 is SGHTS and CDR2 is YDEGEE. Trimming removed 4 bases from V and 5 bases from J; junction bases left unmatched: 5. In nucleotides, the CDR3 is TGTGCCAGCAGCAGATGGACAGGGGGGGAGACCCAGTACTTC. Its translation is CASSRWTGGETQYF. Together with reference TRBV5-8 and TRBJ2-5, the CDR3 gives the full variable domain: EAGVTQSPTHLIKTRGQQATLRCSPISGHTSVYWYQQALGLGLQFLLWYDEGEERNRGNFPPRFSGRQFPNYSSELNVNALELEDSALYLCASSRWTGGETQYFGPGTRLLVL.

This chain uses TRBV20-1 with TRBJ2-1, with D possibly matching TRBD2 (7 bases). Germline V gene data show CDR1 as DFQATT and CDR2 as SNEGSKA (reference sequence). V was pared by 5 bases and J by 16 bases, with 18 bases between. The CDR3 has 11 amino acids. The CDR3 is CSADRGGTGFF. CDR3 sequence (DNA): TGCAGTGCTGATAGGGGGGGGACGGGCTTCTTC.